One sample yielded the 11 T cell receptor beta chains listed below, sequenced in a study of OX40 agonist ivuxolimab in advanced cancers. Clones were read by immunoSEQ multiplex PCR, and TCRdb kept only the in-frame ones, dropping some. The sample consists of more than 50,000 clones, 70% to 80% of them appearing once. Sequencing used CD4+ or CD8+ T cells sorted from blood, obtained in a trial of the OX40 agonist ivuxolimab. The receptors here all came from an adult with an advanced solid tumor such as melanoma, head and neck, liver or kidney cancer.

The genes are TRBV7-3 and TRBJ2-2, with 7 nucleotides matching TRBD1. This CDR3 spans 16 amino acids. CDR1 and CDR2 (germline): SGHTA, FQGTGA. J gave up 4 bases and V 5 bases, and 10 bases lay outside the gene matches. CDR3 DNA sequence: TGTGCCAGCAGCAATAGACAGGGTAGTATCACCGGGGAGCTGTTTTTT. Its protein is CASSNRQGSITGELFF. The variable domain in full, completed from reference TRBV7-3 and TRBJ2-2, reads GAGVSQTPSNKVTEKGKYVELRCDPISGHTALYWYRQSLGQGPEFLIYFQGTGAADDSGLPNDRFFAVRPEGSVSTLKIQRTERGDSAVYLCASSNRQGSITGELFFGEGSRLTVL.

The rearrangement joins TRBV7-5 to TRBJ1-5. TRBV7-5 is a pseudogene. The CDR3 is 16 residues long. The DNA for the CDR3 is TGTGCCAGAAGCCCGGGAGGATGGGGGTATCATCAGCCCCAGCATTTT. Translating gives CARSPGGWGYHQPQHF.

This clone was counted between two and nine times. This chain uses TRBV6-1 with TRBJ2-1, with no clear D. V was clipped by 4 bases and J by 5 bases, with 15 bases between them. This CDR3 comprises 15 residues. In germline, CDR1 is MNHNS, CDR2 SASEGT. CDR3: CASSGGGVINNEQFF. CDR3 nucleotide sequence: TGTGCCAGCAGTGGTGGCGGCGTCATCAACAATGAGCAGTTCTTC.

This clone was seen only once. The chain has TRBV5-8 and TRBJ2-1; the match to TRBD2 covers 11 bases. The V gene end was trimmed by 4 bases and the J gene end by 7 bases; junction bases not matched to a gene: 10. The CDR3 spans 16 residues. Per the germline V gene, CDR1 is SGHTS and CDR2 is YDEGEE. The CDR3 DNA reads TGTGCCAGCAGCCCTGAAACTAGCGGGAGTAAAAATGAGCAGTTCTTC. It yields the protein CASSPETSGSKNEQFF.

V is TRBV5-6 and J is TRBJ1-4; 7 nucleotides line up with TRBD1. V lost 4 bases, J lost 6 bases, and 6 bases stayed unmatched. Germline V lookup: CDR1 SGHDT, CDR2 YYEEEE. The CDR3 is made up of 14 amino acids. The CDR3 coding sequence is TGTGCCAGCAGCCGAGGGGGCCTGGATGAAAAACTGTTTTTT. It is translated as CASSRGGLDEKLFF.

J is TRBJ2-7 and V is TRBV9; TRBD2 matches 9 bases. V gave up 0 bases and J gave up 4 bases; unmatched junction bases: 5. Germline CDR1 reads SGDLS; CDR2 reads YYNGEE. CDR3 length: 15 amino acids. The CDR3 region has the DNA TGTGCCAGCAGCGTAGGAGGCGGGGGGGGATACGAGCAGTACTTC. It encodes CASSVGGGGGYEQYF. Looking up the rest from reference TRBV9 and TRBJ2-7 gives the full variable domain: DSGVTQTPKHLITATGQRVTLRCSPRSGDLSVYWYQQSLDQGLQFLIQYYNGEERAKGNILERFSAQQFPDLHSELNLSSLELGDSALYFCASSVGGGGGYEQYFGPGTRLTVT.

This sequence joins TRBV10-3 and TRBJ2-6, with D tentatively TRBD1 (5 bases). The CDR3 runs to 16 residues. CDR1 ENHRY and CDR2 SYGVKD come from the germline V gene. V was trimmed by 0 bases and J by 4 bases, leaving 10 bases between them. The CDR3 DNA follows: TGTGCCATCAGTGAGTCGGCTGGGGCAGGGGCCAACGTCCTGACTTTC. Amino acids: CAISESAGAGANVLTF.

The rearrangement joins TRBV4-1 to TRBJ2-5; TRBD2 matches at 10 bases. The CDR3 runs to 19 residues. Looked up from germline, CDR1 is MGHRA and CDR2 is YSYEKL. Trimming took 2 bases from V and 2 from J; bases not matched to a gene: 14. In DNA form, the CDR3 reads TGCGCCAGCAGCCAACTAGGGGCTAGCGGGAGTCAGAGGCAAGAGACCCAGTACTTC. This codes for CASSQLGASGSQRQETQYF.

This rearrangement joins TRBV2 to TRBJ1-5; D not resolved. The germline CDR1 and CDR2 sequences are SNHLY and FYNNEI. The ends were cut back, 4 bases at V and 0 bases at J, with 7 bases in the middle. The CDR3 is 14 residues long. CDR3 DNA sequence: TGTGCCAGCAGTGGAACTGCTAGCAATCAGCCCCAGCATTTT. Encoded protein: CASSGTASNQPQHF.

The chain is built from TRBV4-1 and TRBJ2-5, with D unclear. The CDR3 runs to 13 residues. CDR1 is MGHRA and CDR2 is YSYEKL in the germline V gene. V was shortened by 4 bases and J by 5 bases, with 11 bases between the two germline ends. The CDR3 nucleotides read TGCGCCAGCAGCCGGCCAATGGGGGAGACCCAGTACTTC. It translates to CASSRPMGETQYF.

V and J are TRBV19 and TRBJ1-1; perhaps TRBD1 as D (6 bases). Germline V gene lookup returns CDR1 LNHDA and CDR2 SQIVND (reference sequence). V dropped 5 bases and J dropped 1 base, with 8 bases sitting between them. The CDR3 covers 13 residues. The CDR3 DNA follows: TGTGCCAGTAGTGACAGGAGGAACACTGAAGCTTTCTTT. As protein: CASSDRRNTEAFF. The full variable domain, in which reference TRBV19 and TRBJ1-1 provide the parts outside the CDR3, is DGGITQSPKYLFRKEGQNVTLSCEQNLNHDAMYWYRQDPGQGLRLIYYSQIVNDFQKGDIAEGYSVSREKKESFPLTVTSAQKNPTAFYLCASSDRRNTEAFFGQGTRLTVV.